This passage covers 3 T cell receptor beta chains from one sample sequenced in a study of blood T cell repertoires in COVID-19. Sequenced by immunoSEQ multiplex PCR; TCRdb stores in-frame clones only, minus some. The sample comprises about 280,000 clones, approximately 81% of which are singletons, and around 2.5% rests with the top ten. What was sequenced was PBMCs or T cells enriched from blood (not recorded which). The receptors originated from a woman between 50 and 59 years old who had recovered from COVID-19.

The chain uses TRBV6-5 and TRBJ1-1; TRBD1 might be the D (6 bases). CDR3 length: 14 residues. Deletions cut 6 bases from V and 0 bases from J, with 11 bases between. Germline CDR1 MNHEY, CDR2 SVGAGI. CDR3 loop: CASRTDRMNTEAFF. As DNA, the CDR3 is TGTGCCAGCAGAACGGACAGAATGAACACTGAAGCTTTCTTT.

The chain couples TRBV6-6 to TRBJ1-4; D call uncertain. V lost 5 bases, J lost 10 bases, and 11 bases lay in between. The CDR3 is 12 amino acids. In germline, CDR1 is MNHNY, CDR2 SVGAGI (reference sequence). Here the CDR3 DNA reads TGTGCCAGCAGTGCGGTTTTCGGAAAACTGTTTTTT. Its translation is CASSAVFGKLFF.

The gene calls are TRBV11-2 and TRBJ1-1, with 7 bases identical to TRBD1. V shed 5 bases, J shed 5 bases, and the junction held 5 bases outside the gene matches. Germline values: CDR1 SGHAT, CDR2 FQNNGV. The CDR3 is 13 residues long. CDR3 sequence (DNA): TGTGCCAGCAGCGATTACAGGGGAACTGAAGCTTTCTTT. This codes for CASSDYRGTEAFF.